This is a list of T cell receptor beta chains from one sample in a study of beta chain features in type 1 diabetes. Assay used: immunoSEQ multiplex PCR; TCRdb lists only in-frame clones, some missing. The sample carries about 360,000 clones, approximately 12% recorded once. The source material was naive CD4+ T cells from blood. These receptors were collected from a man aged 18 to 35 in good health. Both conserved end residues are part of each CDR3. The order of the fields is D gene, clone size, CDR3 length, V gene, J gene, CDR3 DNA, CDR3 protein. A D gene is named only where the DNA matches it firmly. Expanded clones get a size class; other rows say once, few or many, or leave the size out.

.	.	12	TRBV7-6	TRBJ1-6	TGTGCCAGCAGCTTTAGTAATTCACCCCTCCACTTT	CASSFSNSPLHF
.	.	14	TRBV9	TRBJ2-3	TGTGCCAGCAGCGTAGGGACTACCACAGATACGCAGTATTTT	CASSVGTTTDTQYF
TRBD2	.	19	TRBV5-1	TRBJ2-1	TGCGCCAGCAGTTCCCAACCGGGACTAGCTCGGGAGGTCCACAATGAGCAGTTCTTC	CASSSQPGLAREVHNEQFF
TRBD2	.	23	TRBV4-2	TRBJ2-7	TGTGCCAGCAGCCAAGATCTCGGGACTGCGGGGGGGGACCTCCCCCCTTCCGACTACGAGCAGTACTTC	CASSQDLGTAGGDLPPSDYEQYF
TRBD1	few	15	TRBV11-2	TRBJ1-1	TGTGCCAGCAGCTCCCGGGCCGGACAGGGGGAATATGCTTTCTTT	CASSSRAGQGEYAFF
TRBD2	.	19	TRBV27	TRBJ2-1	TGTGCCAGCAGTCCAACCCTGGGGCTAGCGGTAAGCTCCTACAATGAGCAGTTCTTC	CASSPTLGLAVSSYNEQFF
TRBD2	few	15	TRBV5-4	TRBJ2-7	TGTGCCAGCAGCTCGGGACTAGCGGGAGGGCGGGAGCAGTACTTC	CASSSGLAGGREQYF
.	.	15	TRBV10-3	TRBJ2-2	TGTGCCATCAGTGGGAGGGACGGTAACACCGGGGAGCTGTTTTTT	CAISGRDGNTGELFF
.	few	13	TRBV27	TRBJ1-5	TGTGCCAGCAGGAACTCGCCTGATCAGCCCCAGCATTTT	CASRNSPDQPQHF
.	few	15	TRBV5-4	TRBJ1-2	TGTGCCAGCAGCTTGTACAGGATCGGGAGCTATGGCTACACCTTC	CASSLYRIGSYGYTF
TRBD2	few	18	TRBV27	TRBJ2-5	TGTGCCAGCAGTGCCCGGACTAGCGCTTCCCCCCAACAAGAGACCCAGTACTTC	CASSARTSASPQQETQYF
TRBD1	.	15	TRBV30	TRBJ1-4	TGTGCCTGGAGTACTGGATGGGACAGCGACGAAAAACTGTTTTTT	CAWSTGWDSDEKLFF
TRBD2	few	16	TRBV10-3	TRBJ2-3	TGTGCCATCAGCGAAATTAGCGGGAAGATGACAGATACGCAGTATTTT	CAISEISGKMTDTQYF
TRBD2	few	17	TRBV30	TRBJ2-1	TGTGCCCGTGGGGCTAGCGGGGGCCAATCAATTAACAATGAGCAGTTCTTC	CARGASGGQSINNEQFF
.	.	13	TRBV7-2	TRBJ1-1	TGTGCCAGCAGCTTCGGGGGGAACACTGAAGCTTTCTTT	CASSFGGNTEAFF
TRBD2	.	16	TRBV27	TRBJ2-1	TGTGCCAGCACCGGCAGGGAGGGGTTGCCCTACAATGAGCAGTTCTTC	CASTGREGLPYNEQFF
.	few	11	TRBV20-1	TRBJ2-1	TGCAGTGCTGGGGACTTCAATGAGCAGTTCTTC	CSAGDFNEQFF
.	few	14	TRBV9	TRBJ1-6	TGTGCCAGCAGCTTTGGCCTGGCTGATTCACCCCTCCACTTT	CASSFGLADSPLHF
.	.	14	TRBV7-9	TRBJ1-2	TGTGCCAGCAGCCTCGGACAGACGGACTATGGCTACACCTTC	CASSLGQTDYGYTF
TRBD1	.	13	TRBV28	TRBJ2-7	TGTGCCAGCAAAGGGGGCAGGACCTACGAGCAGTACTTC	CASKGGRTYEQYF
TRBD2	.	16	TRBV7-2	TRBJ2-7	TGTGCCAGCACCCGAGAGGCGGGGGGTGTCTCCTACGAGCAGTACTTC	CASTREAGGVSYEQYF
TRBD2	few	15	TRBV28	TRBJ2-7	TGTGCCAGCAGTCTAGGACTAGCGGGAGTCAACGAGCAGTACTTC	CASSLGLAGVNEQYF
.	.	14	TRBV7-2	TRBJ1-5	TGTGCCAGCAGCTTCGACAGGAGCAATCAGCCCCAGCATTTT	CASSFDRSNQPQHF
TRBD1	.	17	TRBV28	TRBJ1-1	TGTGCCAGCAGTTATTGGTTGACCCGGGACAGCAACACTGAAGCTTTCTTT	CASSYWLTRDSNTEAFF
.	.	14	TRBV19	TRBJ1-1	TGTGCCAGTAGTTCAGGGGTGAAGGGGACTGAAGCTTTCTTT	CASSSGVKGTEAFF
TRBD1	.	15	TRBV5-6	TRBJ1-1	TGTGCCAGCAGCTTGGAAACAGGGGCCAACACTGAAGCTTTCTTT	CASSLETGANTEAFF
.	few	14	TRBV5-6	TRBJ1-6	TGTGCCAGCAGCCTTCGGGGGAGGAACTCACCCCTCCACTTT	CASSLRGRNSPLHF
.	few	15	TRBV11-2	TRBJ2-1	TGTGCCAGCAGCCACGCGGGGGCTTCGCGCAATGAGCAGTTCTTC	CASSHAGASRNEQFF
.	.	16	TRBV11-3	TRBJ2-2	TGTGCCAGCAGCTTACTTCTTACAGAGAACACCGGGGAGCTGTTTTTT	CASSLLLTENTGELFF
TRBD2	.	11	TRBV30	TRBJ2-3	TGTGCTAGCGGGGTCTCAGATACGCAGTATTTT	CASGVSDTQYF